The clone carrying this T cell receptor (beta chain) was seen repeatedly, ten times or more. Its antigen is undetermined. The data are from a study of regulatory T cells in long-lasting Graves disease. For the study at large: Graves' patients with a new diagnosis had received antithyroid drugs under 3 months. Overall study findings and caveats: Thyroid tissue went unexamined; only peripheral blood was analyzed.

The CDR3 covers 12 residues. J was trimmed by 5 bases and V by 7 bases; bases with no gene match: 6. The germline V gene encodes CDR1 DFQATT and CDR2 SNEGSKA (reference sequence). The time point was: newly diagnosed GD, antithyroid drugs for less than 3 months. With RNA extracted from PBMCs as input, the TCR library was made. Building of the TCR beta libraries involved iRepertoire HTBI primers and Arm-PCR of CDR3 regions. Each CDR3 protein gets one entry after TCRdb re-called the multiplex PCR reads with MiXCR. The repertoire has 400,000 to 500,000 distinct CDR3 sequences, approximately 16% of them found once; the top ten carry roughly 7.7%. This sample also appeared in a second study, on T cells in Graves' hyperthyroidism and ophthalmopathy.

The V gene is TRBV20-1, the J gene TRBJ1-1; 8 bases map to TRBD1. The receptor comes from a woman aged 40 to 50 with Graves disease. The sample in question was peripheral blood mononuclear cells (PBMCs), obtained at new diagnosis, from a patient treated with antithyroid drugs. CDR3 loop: CSVRQGSTEAFF. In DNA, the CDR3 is TGCAGTGTTCGACAGGGGAGTACTGAAGCTTTCTTT.